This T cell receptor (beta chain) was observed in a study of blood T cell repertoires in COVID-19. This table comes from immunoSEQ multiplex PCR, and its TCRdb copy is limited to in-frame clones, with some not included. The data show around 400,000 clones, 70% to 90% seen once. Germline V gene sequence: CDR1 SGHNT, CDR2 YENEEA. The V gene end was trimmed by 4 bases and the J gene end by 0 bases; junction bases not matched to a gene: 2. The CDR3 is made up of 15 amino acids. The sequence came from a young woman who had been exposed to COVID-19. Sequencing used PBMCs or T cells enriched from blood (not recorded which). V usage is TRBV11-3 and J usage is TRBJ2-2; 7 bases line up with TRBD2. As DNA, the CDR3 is TGTGCCAGCAGCTCGGGAGGAGCGAACACCGGGGAGCTGTTTTTT. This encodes CASSSGGANTGELFF.